This T cell receptor beta chain was captured in a study of T-cell reconstitution after alpha-beta-depleted transplantation in children. After removal of 3 bases from V and 4 bases from J, the junction contained 4 bases not matched to a gene. The CDR3 has 14 residues. In germline, CDR1 is SGHTA, CDR2 FQGNSA. This clonotype has a count of ten or more. Unique molecular identifiers were used to barcode this TCRbeta library. Via MiXCR, TCRdb re-called the PCR reads, giving one row per CDR3 protein. The table includes about 240,000 distinct CDR3 sequences, approximately 12% detected once. Sequencing was performed on PBMCs from the stem cell graft donor, taken from the stem cell graft. The sequence came from a human donor who donated a stem cell graft to a child with acute lymphoblastic leukemia. The chain combines TRBV7-2 with TRBJ1-1; 8 nucleotides agree with TRBD1. The DNA of the CDR3 is TGTGCCAGCAGCTTTACAGGGGGTCCCACTGAAGCTTTCTTT. This sequence encodes CASSFTGGPTEAFF.